This TCR beta chain emerged from a study of shared clonotypes between healthy human individuals. About the research overall: Per donor, three plates held CD4 naive cells, three held CD4 memory, two held CD8 naive and one held CD8 memory.

Some clones are missing from TCRdb's copy, which holds only in-frame ones; the method was immunoSEQ multiplex PCR. This table has approximately 2.4 million clones, approximately 96% appearing once. The CDR3 length is 14 residues. From germline, CDR1 is ENHRY and CDR2 SYGVKD. Trimming took 7 bases from V and 5 from J, leaving 17 bases between them. A remark on this clone: As yet, its antigen is unknown.

Study-level results: Since donors were few, the genetic and exposure-history diversity represented was limited.

This sequence originates from a man aged 18 to 30 in good health. Sequencing used naive CD4+ T cells sorted from blood. Regarding subset: CD45RA+ positively selected. V gene TRBV10-3 combines with J gene TRBJ1-2, with D hard to call. CDR3 nucleotides: TGTGCCATCAATGAAGTCGACTCCGGGTATGGCTACACCTTC. Protein sequence: CAINEVDSGYGYTF.